Listed here are 13 T cell receptor beta chains from one sample, sequenced in a study of T cell responses to AZD1222 COVID-19 vaccine. The assay was immunoSEQ multiplex PCR, and TCRdb's table has in-frame clones only and misses some. The sample includes 150,000 to 180,000 clones, about 87% of them seen just once. The input for sequencing was peripheral blood, taken 28 days after the second AZD1222 dose. The receptors come from an adult who received the AZD1222 COVID-19 vaccine.

This chain uses TRBV19 with TRBJ2-7; D perhaps matches TRBD1 (6 bases). The CDR3 has 17 residues. Germline assignment: CDR1 LNHDA and CDR2 SQIVND (reference sequence). Trimming stripped 6 bases from V and 7 bases from J, with 28 bases between. Here the CDR3 reads CASSPPRQVGNFREQYF. The CDR3 nucleotides read TGTGCCAGTAGCCCCCCCCGACAGGTAGGCAACTTCAGGGAGCAGTACTTC.

The chain employs TRBV20-1 and TRBJ2-7, with TRBD1 matching 10 bases. The CDR3 is made up of 11 amino acids. Germline CDR1 DFQATT, CDR2 SNEGSKA (reference sequence). With 8 bases clipped from V and 4 bases from J, the junction kept 2 bases outside the gene matches. CDR3 in amino acids: CSPGQGYEQYF. DNA for the CDR3: TGCAGTCCGGGACAGGGGTACGAGCAGTACTTC.

The chain has TRBV30 and TRBJ1-3, with D possibly matching TRBD1 (5 bases). The CDR3 contains 14 residues. Germline assignment: CDR1 GTSNPN and CDR2 SVGIG (reference sequence). V was shortened by 3 bases and J by 4 bases, with 13 bases between the two germline ends. CDR3 amino acids: CAWRPPGGGNTIYF. CDR3 bases: TGTGCCTGGAGACCCCCGGGGGGGGGAAACACCATATATTTT.

The V gene is TRBV2, the J gene TRBJ2-7; unclear D gene. Germline V gene data show CDR1 as SNHLY and CDR2 as FYNNEI. Deletions cut 8 bases from V and 4 bases from J, with 9 bases between. The CDR3 is made up of 11 amino acids. The CDR3 protein is CASQLVYEQYF. CDR3 bases: TGTGCCAGCCAGCTAGTATACGAGCAGTACTTC.

The chain joins TRBV19 to TRBJ2-3, with D unclear. Deletions cut 5 bases from V and 5 bases from J, with 14 bases between. Germline CDR1 LNHDA, CDR2 SQIVND (reference sequence). This CDR3 is 14 amino acids long. The CDR3 DNA follows: TGTGCCAGTAGTTACCCCCCCCCGGGAGATACGCAGTATTTT. It specifies CASSYPPPGDTQYF.

The chain joins TRBV12-3 or TRBV12-4 to TRBJ2-2, with no clear D. V lost 3 bases, J lost 2 bases, and 4 bases lay in between. The CDR3 sequence is 13 residues long. This CDR3 reads CASSFINTGELFF. The CDR3 DNA follows: TGTGCCAGCAGTTTTATTAACACCGGGGAGCTGTTTTTT.

The V and J genes are TRBV4-1 and TRBJ2-3, with 9 bases identical to TRBD2. CDR1 MGHRA and CDR2 YSYEKL come from the germline V gene. The V segment lost 1 base and the J segment 2 bases; nucleotides outside the gene matches: 7. The CDR3 covers 17 residues. The CDR3 DNA reads as TGCGCCAGCAGCCAAGGGCGGGAGGGCCTGATCACAGATACGCAGTATTTT. It codes for CASSQGREGLITDTQYF.

This clone showed up just a few times. The J gene is TRBJ1-1, the V gene TRBV5-1; maybe TRBD1 (6 bases). Trimming cost V 0 bases and J 4 bases, with 13 bases left between them. There are 15 residues in the CDR3. CDR1 SGHRS and CDR2 YFSETQ come from the germline V gene. DNA for the CDR3: TGCGCCAGCAGCTTGGCCGTGGGGGCTGTCACTGAAGCTTTCTTT. It codes for CASSLAVGAVTEAFF.

The rearrangement joins TRBV2 to TRBJ2-2; 9 bases are a match to TRBD1. Trimming took 6 bases from V and 5 from J; bases not matched to a gene: 13. Germline-derived CDR1 and CDR2 are SNHLY and FYNNEI. The CDR3 consists of 17 residues. The chain's CDR3 is CASRTGTGSKGTGELFF. As DNA, the CDR3 is TGTGCCAGCAGGACCGGGACAGGGAGTAAAGGGACCGGGGAGCTGTTTTTT.

This clone is a singleton in its sample. The V call is TRBV18, the J call TRBJ2-2; 9 bases align to TRBD2. From germline, CDR1 is KGHSH and CDR2 LQKENI. The CDR3 loop spans 18 amino acids. V lost 1 base and J lost 5; bases outside the gene matches: 11. The CDR3 DNA sequence: TGTGCCAGCTCACCACGATCCGGTAGCGGGAGTCAGACCGGGGAGCTGTTTTTT. Its protein is CASSPRSGSGSQTGELFF.

The chain employs TRBV10-3 and TRBJ1-2; D is ambiguous. The germline V gene has CDR1 ENHRY and CDR2 SYGVKD. Trimming removed 4 bases at V and 2 bases at J, with 5 bases between. CDR3 size: 12 residues. The CDR3 DNA follows: TGTGCCATCAGTGGGTTGAACTATGGCTACACCTTC. Its translation is CAISGLNYGYTF.

This clone is a singleton in its sample. The chain has TRBV5-1 and TRBJ1-1; maybe TRBD1 (5 bases). The CDR3 is 14 amino acids. CDR1 and CDR2 (germline): SGHRS, YFSETQ. With 0 bases removed from V and 6 bases from J, the gap between germline ends came to 12 bases. CDR3 region: CASSLDATVAEAFF. CDR3 sequence (DNA): TGCGCCAGCAGCTTGGATGCGACAGTGGCTGAAGCTTTCTTT.

This chain connects TRBV12-3 or TRBV12-4 to TRBJ1-3, with D perhaps TRBD1 (5 bases). V dropped 6 bases and J dropped 4 bases, with 10 bases sitting between them. This CDR3 comprises 13 residues. The CDR3 nucleotides are TGTGCCAGCAGCGGGGACGCAGGAAACACCATATATTTT. Amino acids: CASSGDAGNTIYF.